The clone carrying this T cell receptor (beta chain) was observed a handful of times. The antigen remains unidentified. Trimming shortened V by 4 bases and J by 6 bases, and 7 bases separated the two germline ends. The CDR3 loop spans 10 amino acids. In germline, CDR1 is DFQATT, CDR2 SNEGSKA (reference sequence). The protocol was immunoSEQ multiplex PCR, while the TCRdb copy is restricted to in-frame clones and leaves out a portion. The table includes about 60,000 clones, more than 75% detected once. The data derive from a study of OX40 agonist ivuxolimab in advanced cancers. Study in general: Patients' therapy was ivuxolimab, an antibody that acts as an agonist of OX40 (CD134). About 40% of patients had received prior checkpoint inhibitor therapy. Study-level findings and limits: Certain nonresponding patients likewise had low normalized T-cell clonal expansion.

The timepoints at which blood was sampled were baseline, cycle 4 day 1, and cycle 7 day 1. The specimen comprised CD4+ or CD8+ T cells sorted from blood, sampled in a trial of the OX40 agonist ivuxolimab. This clonotype was sampled from an adult with an advanced solid tumor such as melanoma, head and neck, liver or kidney cancer. This rearrangement joins TRBV20-1 to TRBJ2-7; no reliable D call. CDR3 in DNA: TGCAGTGCTAATAATCCCGAGCAGTACTTC. Its protein is CSANNPEQYF.